This paragraph reports one TCR beta chain. Stated time point: peripheral blood 6 weeks after treatment start. Patients yielded 1 to 8 samples each, pretreatment and on-treatment. Germline CDR1 is SEHNR and CDR2 is FQNEAQ (reference sequence). CDR3 length equals 15 residues. V trimming: 5 bases; J trimming: 5 bases; junction bases outside the gene matches: 9. The record originates from a study of PD-L1 blockade in urothelial cancer. Study overall: It was around 2014 that patients started atezolizumab at 1,200 mg intravenously every 3 weeks. Patients had undergone 0 to 3 prior chemotherapy regimens.

Generated by immunoSEQ multiplex PCR, the TCRdb table keeps only in-frame clones and is missing some. The sample lists about 40,000 clones; roughly 82% were seen once. The sequenced sample was PBMCs, obtained around atezolizumab (anti-PD-L1) treatment. The chain couples TRBV7-9 to TRBJ2-1, with 7 nucleotides matching TRBD2. The source is a man between 40 and 49 years old with urothelial cancer. This CDR3 reads CASSRQRDPHNEQFF. Here the CDR3 DNA reads TGTGCCAGCAGCCGTCAGCGGGATCCCCACAATGAGCAGTTCTTC.